These 10 T cell receptor beta chains were sequenced from one sample in a study of T cell repertoires in cytomegalovirus infection. In TCRdb, the reads were re-called with MiXCR into one record per CDR3 protein. Of approximately 550,000 distinct CDR3 sequences detected, more than 15% appear once; the ten largest clones hold 24%. Material for sequencing was CD8+ T cells from PBMCs. Source of these receptors: a human donor in good health (CMV status not recorded). Some clones in this sample may be carry-over from other donors' samples.

This clonotype was observed at least ten times. The V and J genes are TRBV5-6 and TRBJ2-7; 7 bases agree with TRBD1. The V gene's germline CDR1 is SGHDT and CDR2 YYEEEE. The CDR3 spans 15 residues. After removal of 4 bases from V and 6 bases from J, the junction contained 13 bases not matched to a gene. CDR3 amino acids: CASSPTGTAWREQYF. The CDR3 region has the DNA TGTGCCAGCAGCCCGACCGGGACAGCGTGGCGCGAGCAGTACTTC.

The V gene is TRBV28, the J gene TRBJ2-7; D uncertain. The germline gives CDR1 MDHEN, CDR2 SYDVKM. The CDR3 covers 12 residues. V was cut by 5 bases and J by 3 bases, with 8 bases left in between. The CDR3 DNA sequence: TGTGCCAGCAGTCCTCTCTTCTACGAGCAGTACTTC. Translating gives CASSPLFYEQYF.

The genes are TRBV9 and TRBJ2-3; 7 nucleotides agree with TRBD1. The length of the CDR3 is 15 residues. After removal of 4 bases from V and 5 bases from J, the junction contained 10 bases not matched to a gene. Germline CDR1 reads SGDLS; CDR2 reads YYNGEE. CDR3: CASSNTGDPRDTQYF. The CDR3 DNA reads as TGTGCCAGCAGCAATACAGGGGACCCCCGAGATACGCAGTATTTT.

The V and J genes are TRBV18 and TRBJ2-3; D is unresolved. This CDR3 comprises 14 residues. The germline CDR1 and CDR2 sequences are KGHSH and LQKENI. Trimming stripped 2 bases from V and 2 bases from J, with 8 bases between. The CDR3, as DNA: TGTGCCAGCTCACCAAGCCCAATCACAGATACGCAGTATTTT. It encodes CASSPSPITDTQYF.

This clonotype was observed at least ten times. The rearrangement links TRBV7-7 to TRBJ1-5, with 7 bases that match TRBD1. Germline CDR1 and CDR2: SSHAT and FNYEAQ (reference sequence). The CDR3 sequence is 19 residues long. CDR3 sequence: CASPACEQGSPHSNQPQHF. The DNA for the CDR3 is TGTGCTAGCCCTGCCTGCGAACAGGGGTCGCCCCATAGCAATCAGCCCCAGCATTTT.

V and J are TRBV28 and TRBJ2-4, with D possibly TRBD2 on 5 matching bases. From germline, CDR1 is MDHEN and CDR2 SYDVKM. CDR3 length: 16 amino acids. The V and J ends lost 3 bases and 12 bases respectively, with 24 bases between them. This CDR3 is CASSLAGLGSANPQYF. CDR3 nucleotides: TGTGCCAGCAGTTTGGCAGGACTGGGGTCCGCAAACCCTCAGTACTTC. Using reference TRBV28 and TRBJ2-4 for the parts outside the CDR3, the full variable domain is DVKVTQSSRYLVKRTGEKVFLECVQDMDHENMFWYRQDPGLGLRLIYFSYDVKMKEKGDIPEGYSVSREKKERFSLILESASTNQTSMYLCASSLAGLGSANPQYFGAGTRLSVL.

This clonotype occurred many times. The rearrangement joins TRBV7-2 to TRBJ1-5; D is undetermined. CDR1 is SGHTA and CDR2 is FQGNSA in the germline V gene. The CDR3 covers 15 residues. V dropped 3 bases and J dropped 1 base, with 10 bases sitting between them. The DNA for the CDR3 is TGTGCCAGCAGCTTGGGAGGGTTAAGCAATCAGCCCCAGCATTTT. Its protein is CASSLGGLSNQPQHF.

This clonotype was observed many times. This CDR3 is CASRTVPGDTQYF. The CDR3 DNA sequence: TGTGCCAGCAGAACTGTCCCGGGAGATACGCAGTATTTT. V and J are TRBV12-3 or TRBV12-4 and TRBJ2-3; no reliable D call. The CDR3 consists of 13 residues. Deletions cut 6 bases from V and 5 bases from J, with 12 bases between.

V and J are TRBV11-2 and TRBJ2-3; 16 positions match TRBD2. CDR3 length: 17 amino acids. CDR1 is SGHAT, CDR2 FQNNGV, per germline. V was clipped by 4 bases and J by 6 bases; unmatched bases: 7. The CDR3 protein is CASSSGTSGRARDTQYF. The DNA of the CDR3 is TGTGCCAGCAGCTCCGGGACTAGCGGGAGGGCCAGGGATACGCAGTATTTT. The whole variable domain, filled in from reference TRBV11-2 and TRBJ2-3, reads EAGVAQSPRYKIIEKRQSVAFWCNPISGHATLYWYQQILGQGPKLLIQFQNNGVVDDSQLPKDRFSAERLKGVDSTLKIQPAKLEDSAVYLCASSSGTSGRARDTQYFGPGTRLTVL.

This clonotype was counted between two and nine times. The J gene is TRBJ1-5, the V gene TRBV5-5; D remains ambiguous. Germline assignment: CDR1 SGHKS and CDR2 YYEKEE (reference sequence). CDR3 length: 15 residues. Trimming removed 0 bases from V and 6 bases from J, with 13 bases in between. This chain's CDR3 is CASSLDSGLGQPQHF. The CDR3 DNA reads TGTGCCAGCAGCTTGGATTCGGGCCTAGGTCAGCCCCAGCATTTT.